This entry lists 7 T cell receptor beta chains sequenced from one sample in a study of blood T cell repertoires in COVID-19. The data were produced by immunoSEQ multiplex PCR, yet TCRdb's version contains in-frame clones alone and is incomplete. The table records 220,000 or so clones, more than 80% of them present only once. The sequencing input was PBMCs or T cells enriched from blood (not recorded which). The receptors shown here come from a man aged 50 to 60 who had been exposed to COVID-19.

The V call is TRBV30, the J call TRBJ2-6, with 9 positions matching TRBD1. Germline CDR1 reads GTSNPN; CDR2 reads SVGIG (reference sequence). Trimming cost V 8 bases and J 4 bases; bases outside gene matches: 6. The CDR3 is 14 amino acids. The CDR3 DNA reads TGTGCCCGACAGGGGGTCTCCGGGGCCAACGTCCTGACTTTC. Protein: CARQGVSGANVLTF.

The chain recombines TRBV5-1 with TRBJ2-7, with 7 bases fitting TRBD1. Germline CDR1 reads SGHRS; CDR2 reads YFSETQ. The CDR3 has 15 amino acids. V shed 4 bases and J 5 bases; nucleotides not matched to a gene: 12. The CDR3 region is CASSPLGETGNEQYF. CDR3 DNA: TGCGCCAGCAGCCCCCTAGGCGAGACAGGGAACGAGCAGTACTTC.

This chain uses TRBV5-1 with TRBJ2-2, with TRBD1 matching 12 bases. J lost 6 bases, V lost 5 bases, and 11 bases had no gene match. Germline values: CDR1 SGHRS, CDR2 YFSETQ. CDR3 size: 17 residues. In nucleotides, the CDR3 is TGCGCCAGCAGGCGGAACCCGGGACAGGGGGCCGCCGGGGAGCTGTTTTTT. It encodes CASRRNPGQGAAGELFF. The full variable domain, completed using reference TRBV5-1 and TRBJ2-2, is KAGVTQTPRYLIKTRGQQVTLSCSPISGHRSVSWYQQTPGQGLQFLFEYFSETQRNKGNFPGRFSGRQFSNSRSEMNVSTLELGDSALYLCASRRNPGQGAAGELFFGEGSRLTVL.

This clone was observed a single time. The gene calls are TRBV3-1 (or the pseudogene TRBV3-2) and TRBJ2-5; a weak D match, TRBD1 (5 bases). Germline lookup yields CDR1 LGHDT and CDR2 YNNKEL (reference sequence). Trimming took 0 bases from V and 0 from J, leaving 14 bases between them. CDR3 length equals 17 residues. DNA for the CDR3: TGTGCCAGCAGCCAAGATAAGGGGCTAGAGTACCAAGAGACCCAGTACTTC. The encoded protein is CASSQDKGLEYQETQYF.

This rearrangement joins TRBV6-5 to TRBJ2-7, with 8 bases fitting TRBD1. The J segment lost 3 bases and the V segment lost 0 bases, leaving 7 bases of the junction unmatched. The length of the CDR3 is 16 residues. CDR1 and CDR2 from the germline V gene are MNHEY and SVGAGI. CDR3 DNA sequence: TGTGCCAGCAGTTACTCGTTGGCAGGGGGCTTCTACGAGCAGTACTTC. This translates into CASSYSLAGGFYEQYF.

The J gene is TRBJ1-2, the V gene TRBV30, with 8 bases that match TRBD1. CDR1 and CDR2 (germline): GTSNPN, SVGIG (reference sequence). This CDR3 is built from 13 residues. The V segment lost 1 base and the J segment 7 bases; nucleotides outside the gene matches: 5. The CDR3 loop reads CAWSEAGGSGYTF. The CDR3 DNA follows: TGTGCCTGGAGTGAGGCAGGGGGCAGTGGCTACACCTTC.

The rearrangement links TRBV7-2 to TRBJ1-5, with TRBD1 matching 8 bases. With V trimmed by 5 bases and J by 0 bases, 12 bases remained unmatched. This CDR3 has 18 amino acids. Germline CDR1 reads SGHTA; CDR2 reads FQGNSA. In DNA, the CDR3 is TGTGCCAGCAGCACCTGGACAGGGAGTCCCTATAGCAATCAGCCCCAGCATTTT. Translating it yields CASSTWTGSPYSNQPQHF. The full variable domain, in which reference TRBV7-2 and TRBJ1-5 provide the parts outside the CDR3, is GAGVSQSPSNKVTEKGKDVELRCDPISGHTALYWYRQSLGQGLEFLIYFQGNSAPDKSGLPSDRFSAERTGGSVSTLTIQRTQQEDSAVYLCASSTWTGSPYSNQPQHFGDGTRLSIL.